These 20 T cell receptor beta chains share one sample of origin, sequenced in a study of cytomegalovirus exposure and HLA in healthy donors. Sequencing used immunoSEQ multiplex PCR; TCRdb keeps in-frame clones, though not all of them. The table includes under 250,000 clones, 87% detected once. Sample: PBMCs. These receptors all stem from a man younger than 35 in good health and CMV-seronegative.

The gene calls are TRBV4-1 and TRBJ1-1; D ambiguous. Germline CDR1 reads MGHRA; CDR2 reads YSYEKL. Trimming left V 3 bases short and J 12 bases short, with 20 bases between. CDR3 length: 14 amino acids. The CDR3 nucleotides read TGCGCCAGCAGCCACCCAAAGCGAGGGTCTGAGTCTTTCTTT. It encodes CASSHPKRGSESFF.

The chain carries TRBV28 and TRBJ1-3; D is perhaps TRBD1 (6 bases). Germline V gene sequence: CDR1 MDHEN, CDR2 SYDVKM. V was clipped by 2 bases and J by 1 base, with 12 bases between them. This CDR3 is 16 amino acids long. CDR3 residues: CASSLHRQGSGNTIYF. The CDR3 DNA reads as TGTGCCAGCAGTTTACATCGGCAGGGGTCTGGAAACACCATATATTTT.

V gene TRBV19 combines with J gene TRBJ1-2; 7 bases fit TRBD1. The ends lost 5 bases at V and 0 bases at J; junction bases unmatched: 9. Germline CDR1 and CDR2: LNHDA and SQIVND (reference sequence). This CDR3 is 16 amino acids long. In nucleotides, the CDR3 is TGTGCCAGTAGTTCCCCCCGGGACAGATCTAACTATGGCTACACCTTC. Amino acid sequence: CASSSPRDRSNYGYTF. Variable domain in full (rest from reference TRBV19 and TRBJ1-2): DGGITQSPKYLFRKEGQNVTLSCEQNLNHDAMYWYRQDPGQGLRLIYYSQIVNDFQKGDIAEGYSVSREKKESFPLTVTSAQKNPTAFYLCASSSPRDRSNYGYTFGSGTRLTVV.

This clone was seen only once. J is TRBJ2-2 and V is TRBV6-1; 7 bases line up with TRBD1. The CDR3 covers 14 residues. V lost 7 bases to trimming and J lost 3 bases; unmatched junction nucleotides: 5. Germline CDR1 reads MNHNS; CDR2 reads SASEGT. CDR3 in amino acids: CASNWDSHTGELFF. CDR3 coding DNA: TGTGCCAGCAATTGGGACAGCCACACCGGGGAGCTGTTTTTT.

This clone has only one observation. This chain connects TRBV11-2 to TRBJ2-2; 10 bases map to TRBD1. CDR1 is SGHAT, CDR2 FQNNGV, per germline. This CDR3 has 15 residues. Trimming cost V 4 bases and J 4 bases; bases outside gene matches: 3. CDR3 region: CASSSRDRGTGELFF. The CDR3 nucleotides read TGTGCCAGCAGCTCCCGGGACAGGGGCACCGGGGAGCTGTTTTTT.

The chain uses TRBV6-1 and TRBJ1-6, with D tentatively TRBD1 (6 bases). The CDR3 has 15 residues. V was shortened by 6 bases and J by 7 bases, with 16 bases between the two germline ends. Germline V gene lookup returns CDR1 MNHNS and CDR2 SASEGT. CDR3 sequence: CASRVTGSGNSPLHF. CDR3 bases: TGTGCCAGCAGAGTCACAGGGAGTGGGAATTCACCCCTCCACTTT.

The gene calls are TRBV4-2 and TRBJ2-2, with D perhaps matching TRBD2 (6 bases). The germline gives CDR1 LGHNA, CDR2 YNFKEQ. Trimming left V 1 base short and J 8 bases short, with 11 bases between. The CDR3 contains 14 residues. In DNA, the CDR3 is TGTGCCAGCAGCCAAGTGGACTATTCTGGGGAGCTGTTTTTT. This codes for CASSQVDYSGELFF.

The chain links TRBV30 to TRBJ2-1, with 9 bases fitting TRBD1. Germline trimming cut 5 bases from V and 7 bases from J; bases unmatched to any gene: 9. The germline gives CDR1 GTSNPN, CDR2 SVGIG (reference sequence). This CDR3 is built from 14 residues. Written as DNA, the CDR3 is TGTGCCTGGTACACCGGGACAGGGATAAATGAGCAGTTCTTC. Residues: CAWYTGTGINEQFF.

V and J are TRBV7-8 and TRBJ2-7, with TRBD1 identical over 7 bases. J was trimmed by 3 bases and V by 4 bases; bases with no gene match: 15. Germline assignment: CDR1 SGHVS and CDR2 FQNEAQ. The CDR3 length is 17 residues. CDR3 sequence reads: CASSSPKDRINYYEQYF. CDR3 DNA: TGTGCCAGCAGCTCCCCGAAGGACAGGATAAATTACTACGAGCAGTACTTC. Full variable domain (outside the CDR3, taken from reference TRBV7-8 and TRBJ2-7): GAGVSQSPRYKVAKRGQDVALRCDPISGHVSLFWYQQALGQGPEFLTYFQNEAQLDKSGLPSDRFFAERPEGSVSTLKIQRTQQEDSAVYLCASSSPKDRINYYEQYFGPGTRLTVT.

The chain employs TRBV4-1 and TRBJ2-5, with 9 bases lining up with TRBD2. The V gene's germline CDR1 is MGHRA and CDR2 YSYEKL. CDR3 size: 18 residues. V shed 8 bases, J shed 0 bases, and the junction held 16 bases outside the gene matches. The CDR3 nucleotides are TGCGCCAGCCGAGACATGGGTAGCGGGGGCTTCAACCAAGAGACCCAGTACTTC. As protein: CASRDMGSGGFNQETQYF.

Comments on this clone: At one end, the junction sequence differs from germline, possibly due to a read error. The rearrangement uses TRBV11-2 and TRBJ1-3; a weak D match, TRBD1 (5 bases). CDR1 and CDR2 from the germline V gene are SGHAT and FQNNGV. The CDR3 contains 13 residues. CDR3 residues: CASSLDYTGPVNF. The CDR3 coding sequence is TGTGCCAGCAGCTTAGATTACACAGGCCCCGTCAACTTT.

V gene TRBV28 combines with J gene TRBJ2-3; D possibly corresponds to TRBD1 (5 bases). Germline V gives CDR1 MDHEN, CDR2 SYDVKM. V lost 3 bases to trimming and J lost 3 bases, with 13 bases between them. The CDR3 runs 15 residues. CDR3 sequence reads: CASSFVTRGTDTQYF. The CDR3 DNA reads TGTGCCAGCAGTTTCGTGACAAGGGGAACAGATACGCAGTATTTT.

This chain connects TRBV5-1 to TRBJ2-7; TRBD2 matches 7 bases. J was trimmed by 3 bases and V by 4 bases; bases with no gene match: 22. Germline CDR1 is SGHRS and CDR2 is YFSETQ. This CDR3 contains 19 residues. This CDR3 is CASSPRPLGGDGGVYEQYF. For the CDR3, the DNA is TGCGCCAGCAGCCCACGACCCTTGGGGGGGGACGGAGGCGTCTACGAGCAGTACTTC.

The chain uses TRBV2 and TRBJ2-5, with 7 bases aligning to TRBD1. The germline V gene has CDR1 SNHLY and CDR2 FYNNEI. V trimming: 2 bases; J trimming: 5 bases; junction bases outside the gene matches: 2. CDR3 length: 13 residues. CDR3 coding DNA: TGTGCCAGCAGTGAAAACAGGGGTGAGACCCAGTACTTC. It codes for CASSENRGETQYF.

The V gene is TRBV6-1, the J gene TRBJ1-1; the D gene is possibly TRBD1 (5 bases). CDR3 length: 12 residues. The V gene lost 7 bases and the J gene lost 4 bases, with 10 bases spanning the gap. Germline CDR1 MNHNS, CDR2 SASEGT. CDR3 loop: CASIRGGTEAFF. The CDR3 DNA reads TGTGCCAGCATTCGGGGGGGCACTGAAGCTTTCTTT.

The CDR3 protein is CASRPRLVIWYF. CDR3 DNA sequence: TGTGCCAGCCGGCCCAGACTTGTAATCTGGTACTTC. V and J are TRBV2 and TRBJ2-7; unclear D gene. V lost 8 bases, J lost 12 bases, and 20 bases lay in between. The length of the CDR3 is 12 residues. Germline V gene lookup returns CDR1 SNHLY and CDR2 FYNNEI. The whole variable domain, filled in from reference TRBV2 and TRBJ2-7, reads EPEVTQTPSHQVTQMGQEVILRCVPISNHLYFYWYRQILGQKVEFLVSFYNNEISEKSEIFDDQFSVERPDGSNFTLKIRSTKLEDSAMYFCASRPRLVIWYFGPGTRLTVT.

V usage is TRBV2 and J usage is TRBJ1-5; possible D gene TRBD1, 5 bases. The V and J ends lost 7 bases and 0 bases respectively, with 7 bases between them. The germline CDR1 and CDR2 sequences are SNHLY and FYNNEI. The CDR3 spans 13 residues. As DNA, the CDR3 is TGTGCCAGCACGGGGGATAGCAATCAGCCCCAGCATTTT. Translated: CASTGDSNQPQHF. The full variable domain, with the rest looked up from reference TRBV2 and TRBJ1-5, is EPEVTQTPSHQVTQMGQEVILRCVPISNHLYFYWYRQILGQKVEFLVSFYNNEISEKSEIFDDQFSVERPDGSNFTLKIRSTKLEDSAMYFCASTGDSNQPQHFGDGTRLSIL.

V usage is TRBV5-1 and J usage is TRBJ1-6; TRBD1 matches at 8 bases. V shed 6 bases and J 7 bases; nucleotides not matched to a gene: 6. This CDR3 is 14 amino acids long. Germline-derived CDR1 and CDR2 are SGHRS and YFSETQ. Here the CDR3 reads CASKDRVGNSPLHF. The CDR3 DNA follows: TGCGCCAGCAAGGACAGGGTAGGAAATTCACCCCTCCACTTT.

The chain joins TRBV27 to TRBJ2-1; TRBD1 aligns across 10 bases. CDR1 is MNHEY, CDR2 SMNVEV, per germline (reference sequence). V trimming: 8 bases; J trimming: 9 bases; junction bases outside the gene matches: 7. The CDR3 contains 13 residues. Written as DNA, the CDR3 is TGTGCCAGCTTCCGGGGACAGGGGTTTGAGCAGTTCTTC. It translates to CASFRGQGFEQFF.

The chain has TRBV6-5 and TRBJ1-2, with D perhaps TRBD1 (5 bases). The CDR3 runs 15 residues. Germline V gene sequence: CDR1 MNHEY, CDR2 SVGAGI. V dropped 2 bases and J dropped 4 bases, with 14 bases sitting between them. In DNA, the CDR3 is TGTGCCAGCAGTTACAGGCGGGGGGGGAGCTATGGCTACACCTTC. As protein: CASSYRRGGSYGYTF.